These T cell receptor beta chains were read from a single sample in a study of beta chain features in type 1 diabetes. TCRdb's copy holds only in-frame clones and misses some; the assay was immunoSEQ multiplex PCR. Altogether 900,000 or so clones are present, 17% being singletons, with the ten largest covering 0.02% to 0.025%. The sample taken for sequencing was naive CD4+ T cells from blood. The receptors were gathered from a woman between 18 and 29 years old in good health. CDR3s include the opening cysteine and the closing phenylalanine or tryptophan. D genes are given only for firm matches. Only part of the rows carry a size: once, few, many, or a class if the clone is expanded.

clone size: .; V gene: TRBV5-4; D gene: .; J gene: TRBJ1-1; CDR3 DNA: TGTGCCAGCAGCTTGGGAACAGCGAACACTGAAGCTTTCTTT; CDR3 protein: CASSLGTANTEAFF
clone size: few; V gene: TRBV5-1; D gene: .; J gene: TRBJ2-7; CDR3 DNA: TGCGCCAGCAGCTCGGATACCTACGAGCAGTACTTC; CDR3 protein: CASSSDTYEQYF
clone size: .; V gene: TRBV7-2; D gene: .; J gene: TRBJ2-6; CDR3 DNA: TGTGCCAGCCCCATGCCCCCTGGGGCCAACGTCCTGACTTTC; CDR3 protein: CASPMPPGANVLTF
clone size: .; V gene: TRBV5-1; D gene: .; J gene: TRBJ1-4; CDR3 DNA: TGCGCCAGCAGCTCCGGAGGGTCTAATGAAAAACTGTTTTTT; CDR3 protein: CASSSGGSNEKLFF
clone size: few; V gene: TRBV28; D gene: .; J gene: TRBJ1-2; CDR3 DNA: TGTGCCAGCAGTTTACAGCGCGACTTTGACCCCTATGGCTACACCTTC; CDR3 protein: CASSLQRDFDPYGYTF
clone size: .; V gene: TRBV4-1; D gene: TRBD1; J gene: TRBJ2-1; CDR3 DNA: TGCGCCAGCAGCCCCGGAAACAGGGGGCCCTCCTACAATGAGCAGTTCTTC; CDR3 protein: CASSPGNRGPSYNEQFF
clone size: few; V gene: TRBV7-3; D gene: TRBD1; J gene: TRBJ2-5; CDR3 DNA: TGTGCCAGCAGCTTACGACGCAGGGACAGGGGTAAAGAGACCCAGTACTTC; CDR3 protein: CASSLRRRDRGKETQYF
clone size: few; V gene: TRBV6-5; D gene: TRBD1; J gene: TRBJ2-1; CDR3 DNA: TGTGCCAGCAGTTACGTGACAGGGGATGAGCAGTTCTTC; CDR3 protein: CASSYVTGDEQFF
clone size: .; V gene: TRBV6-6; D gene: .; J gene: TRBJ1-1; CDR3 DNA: TGTGCCAGCAGCCCCGCGTCGGGGTTCGCTTTCTTT; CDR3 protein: CASSPASGFAFF
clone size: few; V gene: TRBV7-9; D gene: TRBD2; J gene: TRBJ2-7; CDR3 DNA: TGTGCCAGCAGCTTAGTTATTAGCGGGAGCGCCCACGAGCAGTACTTC; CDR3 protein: CASSLVISGSAHEQYF
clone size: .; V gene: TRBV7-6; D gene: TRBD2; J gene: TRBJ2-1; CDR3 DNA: TGTGCCAGCAGCGCTCGGACTAGCGCCTACAATGAGCAGTTCTTC; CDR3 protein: CASSARTSAYNEQFF
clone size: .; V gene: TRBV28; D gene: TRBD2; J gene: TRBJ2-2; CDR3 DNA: TGTGCCAGCAGTTCCGCGGGAGTTTCCGCCGGGGAGCTGTTTTTT; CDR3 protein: CASSSAGVSAGELFF
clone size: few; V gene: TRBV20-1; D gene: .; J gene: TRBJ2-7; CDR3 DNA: TGCAGTGCCTTGGACTACTACGAGCAGTACTTC; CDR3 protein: CSALDYYEQYF
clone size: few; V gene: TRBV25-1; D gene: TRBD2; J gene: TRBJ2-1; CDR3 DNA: TGTGCCAGCAGTACGGATTTCCGGCGGGAGGGGTCCTACAATGAGCAGTTCTTC; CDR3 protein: CASSTDFRREGSYNEQFF
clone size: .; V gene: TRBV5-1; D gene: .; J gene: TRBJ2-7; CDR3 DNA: TGCGCCAGCAGCCCCGGGAGTAGCTACGAGCAGTACTTC; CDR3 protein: CASSPGSSYEQYF
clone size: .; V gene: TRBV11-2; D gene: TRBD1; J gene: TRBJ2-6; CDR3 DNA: TGTGCCAGCAGCCACCGGGACAGCTCTGGGGCCAACGTCCTGACTTTC; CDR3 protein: CASSHRDSSGANVLTF
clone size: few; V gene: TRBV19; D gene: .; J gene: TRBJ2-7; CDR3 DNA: TGTGCCAGTAGTAACCGACTAGTTGGCTACGAGCAGTACTTC; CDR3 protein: CASSNRLVGYEQYF
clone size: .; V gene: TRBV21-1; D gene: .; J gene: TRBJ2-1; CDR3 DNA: TGTGCCAGCAGCAAAGGGACTAGCGGGACATACAATGAGCAGTTCTTC; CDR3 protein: CASSKGTSGTYNEQFF
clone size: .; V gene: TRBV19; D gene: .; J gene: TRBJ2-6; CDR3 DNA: TGTGCCAGTAGCCACCGTGGAGGGGGCGCTGGGGCCAACGTCCTGACTTTC; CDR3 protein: CASSHRGGGAGANVLTF
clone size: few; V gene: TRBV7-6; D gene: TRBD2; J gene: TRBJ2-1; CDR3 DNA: TGTGCCAGCAGCTTATTTAGCGGGGCTTACAATGAGCAGTTCTTC; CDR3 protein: CASSLFSGAYNEQFF
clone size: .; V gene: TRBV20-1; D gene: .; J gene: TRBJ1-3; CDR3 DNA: TGCAGTGGGGGGAGTGGAAACACCATATATTTT; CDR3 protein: CSGGSGNTIYF
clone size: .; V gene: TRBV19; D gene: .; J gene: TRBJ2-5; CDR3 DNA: TGTGCCACCCAAGGCAGGGGACCCCAAGAGACCCAGTACTTC; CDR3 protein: CATQGRGPQETQYF
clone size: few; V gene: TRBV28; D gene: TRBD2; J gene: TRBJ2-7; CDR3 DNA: TGTGCCAGCAGTTTATTCGCTAGCGGATACGAGCAGTACTTC; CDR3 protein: CASSLFASGYEQYF
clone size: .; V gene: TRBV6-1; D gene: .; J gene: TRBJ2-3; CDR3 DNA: TGTGCCAGCAGAACTACTGCAGGGTCCCAATCGCAGTATTTT; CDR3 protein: CASRTTAGSQSQYF
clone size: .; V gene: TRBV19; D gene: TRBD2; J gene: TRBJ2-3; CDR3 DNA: TGTGCCACCCTCCCCACTAGCGGGACAGATACGCAGTATTTT; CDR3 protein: CATLPTSGTDTQYF
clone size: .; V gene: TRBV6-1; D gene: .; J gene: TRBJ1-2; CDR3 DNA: TGTGCCAGCAGTAAGAATCAGGGCCGGTTAGGCTACACCTTC; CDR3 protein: CASSKNQGRLGYTF
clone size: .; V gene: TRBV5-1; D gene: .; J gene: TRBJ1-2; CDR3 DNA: TGCGCCAGCAGCTTCGGGTTTATGGGCTACACCTTC; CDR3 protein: CASSFGFMGYTF
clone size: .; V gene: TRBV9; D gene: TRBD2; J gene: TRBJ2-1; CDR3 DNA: TGTGCCAGCAGCGTGACTAGCGGGAGATTTGGTGAGCAGTTCTTC; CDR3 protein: CASSVTSGRFGEQFF
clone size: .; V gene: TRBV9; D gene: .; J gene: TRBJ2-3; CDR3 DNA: TGTGCCAGCAGCGTAGCGGTAGGGGAAACAGATACGCAGTATTTT; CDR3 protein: CASSVAVGETDTQYF
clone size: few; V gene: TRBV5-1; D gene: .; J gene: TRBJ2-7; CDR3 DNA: TGCGCCAGCAGCTTGGATTCCTTCTACGAGCAGTACTTC; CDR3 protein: CASSLDSFYEQYF
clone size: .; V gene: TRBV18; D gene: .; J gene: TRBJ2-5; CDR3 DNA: TGTGCCAGCTCACCCCGACAGGCTCAAGAGACCCAGTACTTC; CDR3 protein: CASSPRQAQETQYF